Shown below are 10 T cell receptor beta chains from a single sample sequenced in a study of molecular identifiers for immune sequencing clone quantification. TCRdb reanalysed the PCR reads using MiXCR and keeps one entry per CDR3 protein. The sample shows some 320,000 distinct CDR3 sequences, 20% to 25% of them seen only once. The sequenced sample consisted of naive CD8+ T cells from blood, with Jurkat cell RNA spiked in. Subset indicated: FACS-sorted CD8+CD4-CCR7+CD45RA+ naive T cells. Receptors were obtained from a human donor in good health. Some libraries in this study had Jurkat cell RNA spiked in.

This clonotype was counted many times. J is TRBJ2-6 and V is TRBV11-2, with D unresolved. CDR1 SGHAT and CDR2 FQNNGV come from the germline V gene. The CDR3 is 18 residues long. The V gene lost 5 bases and the J gene lost 0 bases, with 17 bases spanning the gap. DNA of the CDR3: TGTGCCAGCAGCCCCTGGGTCGTTTCGAACTCTGGGGCCAACGTCCTGACTTTC. This encodes CASSPWVVSNSGANVLTF. The full variable domain, rest sourced from reference TRBV11-2 and TRBJ2-6, is EAGVAQSPRYKIIEKRQSVAFWCNPISGHATLYWYQQILGQGPKLLIQFQNNGVVDDSQLPKDRFSAERLKGVDSTLKIQPAKLEDSAVYLCASSPWVVSNSGANVLTFGAGSRLTVL.

Details on this clonotype: A much larger clonotype is one base distant, so this may be a read error. The rearrangement joins TRBV27 to TRBJ1-1; D is undetermined. Per germline, CDR1 MNHEY and CDR2 SMNVEV (reference sequence). The CDR3 length is 13 residues. V lost 2 bases to trimming and J lost 0 bases, with 4 bases between them. The CDR3 sequence: CASSLNMNTEAFF. In nucleotides, the CDR3 is TGTGCCAGCAGTTTAAACATGAACACTGAAGCTTTCTTT.

This CDR3 is CASNEITYQETQYF. For the CDR3, the DNA is TGTGCCAGCAACGAGATTACGTACCAAGAGACCCAGTACTTC. The genes are TRBV7-9 and TRBJ2-5; the D is unclear. From germline, CDR1 is SEHNR and CDR2 FQNEAQ (reference sequence). This CDR3 is 14 amino acids long. V lost 7 bases and J lost 0, with 12 bases in between.

There are a few counts of this clonotype. CDR3 sequence reads: CASSQDIGTGELFF. The CDR3 DNA reads as TGCGCCAGCAGCCAAGATATCGGGACCGGGGAGCTGTTTTTT. The chain has TRBV4-3 and TRBJ2-2; D gene ambiguous. V lost 0 bases to trimming and J lost 5 bases, with 7 bases between them. The CDR3 is 14 amino acids. Per the germline V gene, CDR1 is LGHNA and CDR2 is YSLEER.

On this clonotype itself: At one end the junction does not follow the germline gene, possibly because of a read error. The rearrangement joins TRBV27 to TRBJ1-1; D gene ambiguous. CDR3 length equals 13 residues. Germline CDR1 and CDR2: MNHEY and SMNVEV (reference sequence). The CDR3 region has the DNA TGTGCCGGCAGTCTGTCAGTGAACACTGAAGCTTTCTTT. It specifies CAGSLSVNTEAFF.

In this sample, this clonotype turned up many times. The rearrangement joins TRBV10-3 to TRBJ2-7; D is uncertain. Germline lookup yields CDR1 ENHRY and CDR2 SYGVKD. V lost 2 bases, J lost 4 bases, and 3 bases lay in between. This CDR3 has 11 amino acids. Written as DNA, the CDR3 is TGTGCCATCAGTGAGGGGTACGAGCAGTACTTC. This translates into CAISEGYEQYF.

This clonotype has a count of ten or more. V and J are TRBV20-1 and TRBJ2-7; D ambiguous. V was cut by 6 bases and J by 2 bases, with 17 bases left in between. CDR3 length: 14 residues. Germline V lookup: CDR1 DFQATT, CDR2 SNEGSKA (reference sequence). The CDR3 DNA reads TGCAGTGCCCTAAGTGACTTGCGCGCCTACGAGCAGTACTTC. This encodes CSALSDLRAYEQYF.

This clonotype was detected ten times or more. This sequence joins TRBV7-9 and TRBJ1-4; 8 bases align to TRBD1. J lost 7 bases, V lost 5 bases, and 12 bases had no gene match. Germline CDR1 SEHNR, CDR2 FQNEAQ (reference sequence). The CDR3 totals 16 residues. The CDR3 reads CASSPPQGASTEKLFF. The DNA of the CDR3 is TGTGCCAGCAGCCCACCGCAGGGGGCGTCTACTGAAAAACTGTTTTTT.

The chain has TRBV7-9 and TRBJ2-3, with D possibly TRBD1 on 5 matching bases. With 1 base removed from V and 1 base from J, the gap between germline ends came to 12 bases. The germline CDR1 and CDR2 sequences are SEHNR and FQNEAQ (reference sequence). The CDR3 runs 16 residues. The CDR3 here is CASSLGPGLRTDTQYF. In DNA form, the CDR3 reads TGTGCCAGCAGCTTAGGGCCAGGGCTCCGCACAGATACGCAGTATTTT.

The table lists this clonotype with many counts. The junction departs from germline at one end; a sequencing error may be responsible. The chain combines TRBV3-1 with TRBJ2-1, with 7 nucleotides matching TRBD1. The CDR3 is made up of 16 amino acids. Germline assignment: CDR1 LGHDT and CDR2 YNNKEL (reference sequence). CDR3 nucleotide sequence: TGTGCCAGCAGCCAAGAAGCGGACAGGTCCTCCAATGAGCAGTTCTTC. It is translated as CASSQEADRSSNEQFF.